The 21 T cell receptor beta chains in this list originate from one sample, sequenced in a study of blood T cell repertoires in COVID-19 (dated by TCRdb to 2019 to 2021). The method was the immunoSEQ multiplex PCR assay. The source is immuneACCESS, and TCRdb retained only in-frame sequences with V and J called. Part of the clones is not carried over; for the studies checked, unresolved V genes explain less than half of this, and the remainder is unexplained. The sample table shows about 300,000 clones, and around 90% are seen once. The ten largest account for roughly 9% of the sample. Sequencing used peripheral blood. All receptors derive from a man in his late teens or twenties with active or convalescent COVID-19.

V and J are TRBV29-1 and TRBJ2-7; possibly TRBD2 for D (6 bases). This CDR3 comprises 14 residues. Between the trimmed V and J ends, which lost 0 bases and 7 bases, there was a span of 16 bases. CDR1 is SQVTM, CDR2 ANQGSEA, per germline. CDR3 residues: CSVEDRSGLREQYF. CDR3 coding DNA: TGCAGCGTTGAAGATCGTAGCGGACTACGGGAGCAGTACTTC.

The genes are TRBV7-9 and TRBJ2-2; D not certain. The germline gives CDR1 SEHNR, CDR2 FQNEAQ (reference sequence). This CDR3 has 16 residues. The germline V and J ends were trimmed by 1 base and 0 bases, with 9 bases remaining between them. In DNA, the CDR3 is TGTGCCAGCAGCTTAGTTGGTACAGCGAACACCGGGGAGCTGTTTTTT. Its protein is CASSLVGTANTGELFF.

The genes are TRBV7-9 and TRBJ2-5; a possible D gene is TRBD2 (6 bases). V lost 5 bases, J lost 5 bases, and 15 bases lay in between. The germline V gene encodes CDR1 SEHNR and CDR2 FQNEAQ (reference sequence). The length of the CDR3 is 14 residues. As DNA, the CDR3 is TGTGCCAGCAGCCCGCCACTAGCAGGGGAGACCCAGTACTTC. Translating gives CASSPPLAGETQYF.

This clone has more than one count but fewer than ten. The genes are TRBV2 and TRBJ1-1; 8 bases are shared with TRBD1. The ends lost 9 bases at V and 0 bases at J; junction bases unmatched: 12. The CDR3 sequence is 16 residues long. The V gene's germline CDR1 is SNHLY and CDR2 FYNNEI. CDR3 sequence: CARTTGGWFMNTEAFF. DNA of the CDR3: TGTGCCAGGACCACAGGGGGATGGTTCATGAACACTGAAGCTTTCTTT.

The gene calls are TRBV15 and TRBJ1-1; 9 nucleotides align to TRBD1. The CDR3 consists of 19 residues. In germline, CDR1 is LNHNV, CDR2 YYDKDF (reference sequence). The V gene end was trimmed by 5 bases and the J gene end by 1 base; junction bases not matched to a gene: 17. The CDR3 protein is CATSGTPRDREGGNTEAFF. CDR3 nucleotides: TGTGCCACCAGCGGCACACCGAGGGACAGGGAAGGGGGGAACACTGAAGCTTTCTTT.

The chain recombines TRBV6-4 with TRBJ2-3; 8 nucleotides align to TRBD2. The V segment lost 4 bases and the J segment 5 bases; nucleotides outside the gene matches: 8. The germline V gene encodes CDR1 MRHNA and CDR2 SNTAGT. This CDR3 is built from 15 residues. The CDR3 DNA reads as TGTGCCAGCAGTGGCAGCGGGGGCCAGGTAGATACGCAGTATTTT. This translates into CASSGSGGQVDTQYF.

The chain uses TRBV25-1 and TRBJ2-3; 9 nucleotides match TRBD2. Germline V gene lookup returns CDR1 MGHDK and CDR2 SYGVNS. The J segment lost 0 bases and the V segment lost 3 bases, leaving 10 bases of the junction unmatched. The CDR3 is made up of 18 amino acids. CDR3 bases: TGTGCCAGCAGTGATGTGGAGCCGCGGGGGGGCAGCACAGATACGCAGTATTTT. This encodes CASSDVEPRGGSTDTQYF.

The chain uses TRBV24-1 and TRBJ2-1, with 9 positions matching TRBD1. The trim removed 4 bases at V and 2 bases at J, leaving 5 bases unmatched. The germline V gene encodes CDR1 KGHDR and CDR2 SFDVKD. This CDR3 has 16 amino acids. CDR3 in DNA: TGTGCCACCAGTGAGACCGGGACAGGGCCCTACAATGAGCAGTTCTTC. Translating it yields CATSETGTGPYNEQFF.

The genes are TRBV10-3 and TRBJ2-5; a possible D gene is TRBD1 (6 bases). V gave up 3 bases and J gave up 4 bases, with 12 bases separating them. Germline values: CDR1 ENHRY, CDR2 SYGVKD. CDR3 length: 14 residues. The DNA for the CDR3 is TGTGCCATCAGTGACCTACAGGGTGGAGAGACCCAGTACTTC. It encodes CAISDLQGGETQYF.

V and J are TRBV3-1 (or the pseudogene TRBV3-2) and TRBJ1-1; possible D gene TRBD1, 5 bases. In germline, CDR1 is LGHDT, CDR2 YNNKEL (reference sequence). The CDR3 contains 12 residues. V dropped 1 base and J dropped 8 bases, with 8 bases sitting between them. CDR3: CASSQGGREAFF. As DNA, the CDR3 is TGTGCCAGCAGCCAAGGGGGCCGGGAAGCTTTCTTT.

V gene TRBV20-1 combines with J gene TRBJ1-2, with D uncertain. Germline assignment: CDR1 DFQATT and CDR2 SNEGSKA (reference sequence). V gave up 7 bases and J gave up 0 bases, with 6 bases separating them. The CDR3 has 11 amino acids. In nucleotides, the CDR3 is TGCAGTGACGGAGCTAACTATGGCTACACCTTC. Translated: CSDGANYGYTF.

This chain connects TRBV7-2 to TRBJ2-1; TRBD2 agrees at 12 bases. Trimming took 2 bases from V and 8 from J; bases not matched to a gene: 7. Germline lookup yields CDR1 SGHTA and CDR2 FQGNSA. The CDR3 is made up of 16 amino acids. The CDR3: CASSLTSSGGAYEQFF. CDR3 DNA: TGTGCCAGCAGCTTAACGTCTAGCGGGGGGGCCTATGAGCAGTTCTTC.

This clone has a single count. V usage is TRBV4-1 and J usage is TRBJ1-4; TRBD1 agrees at 7 bases. After removal of 4 bases from V and 3 bases from J, the junction contained 8 bases not matched to a gene. The CDR3 consists of 16 residues. Germline V gene lookup returns CDR1 MGHRA and CDR2 YSYEKL. The CDR3 DNA reads as TGCGCCAGCAGCCCCGTGAAGGGGGCAGCTAATGAAAAACTGTTTTTT. Translated, it gives CASSPVKGAANEKLFF.

The V gene is TRBV10-3, the J gene TRBJ1-2; perhaps TRBD1 as D (5 bases). Germline V gene sequence: CDR1 ENHRY, CDR2 SYGVKD. This CDR3 has 13 residues. Trimming pared 7 bases from V and 1 base from J, leaving 10 bases between. CDR3 in DNA: TGTGCCATCATGGGGCAGGGTAACTATGGCTACACCTTC. It yields the protein CAIMGQGNYGYTF.

The rearrangement uses TRBV9 and TRBJ1-5; D gene unclear. The V end lost 0 bases, the J end lost 4 bases, and 8 bases lay between the germline ends. This CDR3 contains 14 residues. Germline V gene data show CDR1 as SGDLS and CDR2 as YYNGEE. The CDR3 DNA reads as TGTGCCAGCAGCGTAGGTGGTCAGAATCAGCCCCAGCATTTT. Its translation is CASSVGGQNQPQHF. The full variable domain, completed using reference TRBV9 and TRBJ1-5, is DSGVTQTPKHLITATGQRVTLRCSPRSGDLSVYWYQQSLDQGLQFLIQYYNGEERAKGNILERFSAQQFPDLHSELNLSSLELGDSALYFCASSVGGQNQPQHFGDGTRLSIL.

In DNA form, the CDR3 reads TGTGCCAGCAGCGTGGTAGCGGGGGGTACAGATACGCAGTATTTT. Its translation is CASSVVAGGTDTQYF. The chain links TRBV6-6 to TRBJ2-3, with TRBD2 identical over 10 bases. The ends lost 6 bases at V and 3 bases at J; junction bases unmatched: 6. The germline CDR1 and CDR2 sequences are MNHNY and SVGAGI (reference sequence). The CDR3 covers 15 residues.

The chain couples TRBV9 to TRBJ2-1; possible D gene TRBD2, 6 bases. The germline gives CDR1 SGDLS, CDR2 YYNGEE. The CDR3 sequence is 15 residues long. V lost 1 base, J lost 4 bases, and 12 bases lay in between. In nucleotides, the CDR3 is TGTGCCAGCAGCGTATCCAGCGGGCCATACAATGAGCAGTTCTTC. Protein: CASSVSSGPYNEQFF.

J is TRBJ2-3 and V is TRBV25-1; 9 positions match TRBD2. CDR3 length: 17 amino acids. The J segment lost 4 bases and the V segment lost 1 base, leaving 9 bases of the junction unmatched. Germline CDR1 and CDR2: MGHDK and SYGVNS. The CDR3 sequence is CASSEFMSSGVADTQYF. The CDR3 nucleotides are TGTGCCAGCAGTGAATTCATGTCTAGCGGGGTGGCAGATACGCAGTATTTT.

The chain has TRBV29-1 and TRBJ1-2, with 7 bases lining up with TRBD1. V shed 3 bases and J 8 bases; nucleotides not matched to a gene: 3. Germline V CDR1 and CDR2: SQVTM, ANQGSEA. The CDR3 has 11 amino acids. CDR3 residues: CSVEQGGGYTF. CDR3 coding DNA: TGCAGCGTTGAGCAAGGGGGCGGCTACACCTTC.

V gene TRBV5-6 combines with J gene TRBJ2-6, with D possibly being TRBD2 (7 bases). The CDR3 spans 19 residues. Germline-derived CDR1 and CDR2 are SGHDT and YYEEEE. Trimming removed 0 bases at V and 4 bases at J, with 20 bases between. CDR3 bases: TGTGCCAGCAGCTTGGTACTGCAGGGGCCGGGAGGCGGGGCCAACGTCCTGACTTTC. This encodes CASSLVLQGPGGGANVLTF.

The V call is TRBV7-2, the J call TRBJ2-7, with 11 bases aligning to TRBD2. This CDR3 contains 15 residues. The V gene's germline CDR1 is SGHTA and CDR2 FQGNSA. The trim removed 2 bases at V and 2 bases at J, leaving 2 bases unmatched. In DNA form, the CDR3 reads TGTGCCAGCAGCTTAACTAGCGGGGGTACCTACGAGCAGTACTTC. Residues: CASSLTSGGTYEQYF.